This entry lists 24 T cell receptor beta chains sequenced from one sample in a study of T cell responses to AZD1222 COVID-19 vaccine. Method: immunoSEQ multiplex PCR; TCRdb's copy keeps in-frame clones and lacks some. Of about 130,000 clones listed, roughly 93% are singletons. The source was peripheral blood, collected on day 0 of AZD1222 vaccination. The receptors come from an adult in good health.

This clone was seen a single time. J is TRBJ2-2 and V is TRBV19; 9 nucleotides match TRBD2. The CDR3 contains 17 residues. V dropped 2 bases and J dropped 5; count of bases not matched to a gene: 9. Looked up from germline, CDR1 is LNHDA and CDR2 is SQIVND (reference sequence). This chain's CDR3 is CASSILAGGPGTGELFF. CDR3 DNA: TGTGCCAGTAGTATATTGGCGGGAGGGCCGGGAACCGGGGAGCTGTTTTTT.

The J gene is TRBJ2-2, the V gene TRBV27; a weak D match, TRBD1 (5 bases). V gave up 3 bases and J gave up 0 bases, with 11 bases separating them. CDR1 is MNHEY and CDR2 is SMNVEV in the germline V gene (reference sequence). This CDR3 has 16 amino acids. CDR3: CASSFNRRSNTGELFF. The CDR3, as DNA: TGTGCCAGCAGTTTTAACAGGCGGTCGAACACCGGGGAGCTGTTTTTT.

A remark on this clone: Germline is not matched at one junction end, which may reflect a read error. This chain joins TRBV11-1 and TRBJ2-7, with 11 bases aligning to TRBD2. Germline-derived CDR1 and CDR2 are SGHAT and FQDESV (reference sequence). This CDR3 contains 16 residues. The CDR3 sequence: CASTLRGTSGLYEQYF. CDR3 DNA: TGTGCCAGCACCTTAAGAGGGACTAGCGGACTCTACGAGCAGTACTTC.

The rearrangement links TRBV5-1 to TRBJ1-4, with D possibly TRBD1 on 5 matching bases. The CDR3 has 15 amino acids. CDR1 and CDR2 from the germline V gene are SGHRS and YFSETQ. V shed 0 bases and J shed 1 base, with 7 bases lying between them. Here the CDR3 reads CASSLGGITNEKLFF. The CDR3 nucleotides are TGCGCCAGCAGCTTGGGGGGGATAACTAATGAAAAACTGTTTTTT.

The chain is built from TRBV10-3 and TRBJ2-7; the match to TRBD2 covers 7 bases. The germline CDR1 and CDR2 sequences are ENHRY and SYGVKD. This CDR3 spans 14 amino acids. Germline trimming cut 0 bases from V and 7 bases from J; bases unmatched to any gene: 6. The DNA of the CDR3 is TGTGCCATCAGTGAGTCCGGCCCAGCGGGGGAGCAGTACTTC. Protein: CAISESGPAGEQYF.

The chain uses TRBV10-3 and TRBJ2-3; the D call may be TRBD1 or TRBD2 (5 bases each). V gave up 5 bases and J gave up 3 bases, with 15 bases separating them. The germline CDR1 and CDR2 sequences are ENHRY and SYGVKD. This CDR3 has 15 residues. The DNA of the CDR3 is TGTGCCATCAGTTTCCGGGATGAGGGGACAGATACGCAGTATTTT. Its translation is CAISFRDEGTDTQYF.

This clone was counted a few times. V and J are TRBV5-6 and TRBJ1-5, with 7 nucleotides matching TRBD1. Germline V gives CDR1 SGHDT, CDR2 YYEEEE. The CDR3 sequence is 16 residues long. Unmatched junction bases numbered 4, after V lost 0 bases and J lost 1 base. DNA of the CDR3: TGTGCCAGCAGCTTGGGAGGGGGCCTCAGCAATCAGCCCCAGCATTTT. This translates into CASSLGGGLSNQPQHF.

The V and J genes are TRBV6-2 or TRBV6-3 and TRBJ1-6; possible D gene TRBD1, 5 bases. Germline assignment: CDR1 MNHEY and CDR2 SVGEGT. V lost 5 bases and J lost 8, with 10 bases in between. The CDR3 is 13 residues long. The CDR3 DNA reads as TGTGCCAGCAGTCATCAGGGTGATTCACCCCTCCACTTT. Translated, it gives CASSHQGDSPLHF.

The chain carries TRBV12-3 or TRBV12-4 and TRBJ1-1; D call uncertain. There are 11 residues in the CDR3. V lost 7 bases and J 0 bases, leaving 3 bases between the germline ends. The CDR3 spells CASKMNTEAFF. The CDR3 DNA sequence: TGTGCCAGCAAGATGAACACTGAAGCTTTCTTT.

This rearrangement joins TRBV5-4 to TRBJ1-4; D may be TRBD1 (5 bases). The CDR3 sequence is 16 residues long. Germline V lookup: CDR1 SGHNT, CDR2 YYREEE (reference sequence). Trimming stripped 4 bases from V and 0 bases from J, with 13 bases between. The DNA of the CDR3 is TGTGCCAGCAGCCGGGGGGGACGAGCAACTAATGAAAAACTGTTTTTT. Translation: CASSRGGRATNEKLFF.

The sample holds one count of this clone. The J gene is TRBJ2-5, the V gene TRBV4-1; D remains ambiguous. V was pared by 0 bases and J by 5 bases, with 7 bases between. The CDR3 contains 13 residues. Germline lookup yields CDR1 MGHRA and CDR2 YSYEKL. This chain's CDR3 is CASSQEPRETQYF. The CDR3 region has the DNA TGCGCCAGCAGCCAAGAGCCGAGGGAGACCCAGTACTTC.

The CDR3 reads CASRKGGGSNQPQHF. CDR3 DNA: TGTGCCAGCAGGAAAGGGGGTGGTAGCAATCAGCCCCAGCATTTT. This chain links TRBV6-5 with TRBJ1-5, with TRBD1 as a possible D gene (6 bases). The CDR3 loop spans 15 amino acids. Germline-derived CDR1 and CDR2 are MNHEY and SVGAGI. Trimming pared 6 bases from V and 0 bases from J, leaving 12 bases between.

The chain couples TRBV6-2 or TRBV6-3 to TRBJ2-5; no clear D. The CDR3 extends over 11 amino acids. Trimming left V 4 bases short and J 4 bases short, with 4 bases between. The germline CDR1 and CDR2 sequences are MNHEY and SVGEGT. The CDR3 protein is CASSWRETQYF. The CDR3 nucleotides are TGTGCCAGCAGTTGGCGAGAGACCCAGTACTTC.

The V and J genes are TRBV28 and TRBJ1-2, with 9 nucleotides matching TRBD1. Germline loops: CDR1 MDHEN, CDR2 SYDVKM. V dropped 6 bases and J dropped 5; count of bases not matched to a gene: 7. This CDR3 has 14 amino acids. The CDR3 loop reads CASRWDREDYGYTF. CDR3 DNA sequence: TGTGCCAGCAGATGGGACAGGGAGGATTATGGCTACACCTTC.

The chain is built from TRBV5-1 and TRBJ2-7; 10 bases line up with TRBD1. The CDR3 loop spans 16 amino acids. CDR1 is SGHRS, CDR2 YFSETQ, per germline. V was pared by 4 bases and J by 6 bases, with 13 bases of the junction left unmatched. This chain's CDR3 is CASSDGTGDRGSEQYF. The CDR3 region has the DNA TGCGCCAGCAGCGACGGGACGGGGGACAGGGGATCCGAGCAGTACTTC.

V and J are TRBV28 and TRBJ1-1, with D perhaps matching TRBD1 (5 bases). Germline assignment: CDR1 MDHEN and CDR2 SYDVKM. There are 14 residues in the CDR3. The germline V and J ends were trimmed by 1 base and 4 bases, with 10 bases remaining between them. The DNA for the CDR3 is TGTGCCAGCAGTTTATATGGGGGGGGCACTGAAGCTTTCTTT. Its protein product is CASSLYGGGTEAFF.

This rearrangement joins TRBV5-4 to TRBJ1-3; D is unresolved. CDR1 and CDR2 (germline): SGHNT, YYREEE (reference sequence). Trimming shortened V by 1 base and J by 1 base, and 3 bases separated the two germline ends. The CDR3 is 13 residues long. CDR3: CASSLQSGNTIYF. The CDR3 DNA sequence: TGTGCCAGCAGCTTGCAGTCTGGAAACACCATATATTTT.

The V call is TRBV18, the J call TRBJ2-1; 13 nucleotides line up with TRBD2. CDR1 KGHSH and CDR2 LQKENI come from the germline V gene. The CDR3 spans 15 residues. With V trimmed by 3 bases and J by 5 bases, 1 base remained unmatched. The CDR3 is CASSPTSGRDNEQFF. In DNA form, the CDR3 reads TGTGCCAGCTCACCTACTAGCGGGAGGGACAATGAGCAGTTCTTC.

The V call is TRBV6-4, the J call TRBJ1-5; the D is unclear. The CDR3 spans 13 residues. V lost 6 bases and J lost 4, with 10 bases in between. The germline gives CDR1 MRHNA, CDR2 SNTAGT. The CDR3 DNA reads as TGTGCCAGCAGCCAAGAGGAGAATCAGCCCCAGCATTTT. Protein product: CASSQEENQPQHF.

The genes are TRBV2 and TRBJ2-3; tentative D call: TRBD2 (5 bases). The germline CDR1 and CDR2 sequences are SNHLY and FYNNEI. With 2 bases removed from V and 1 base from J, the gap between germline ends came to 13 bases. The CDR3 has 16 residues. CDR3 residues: CASSERSGPRTDTQYF. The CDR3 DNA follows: TGTGCCAGCAGTGAAAGGAGCGGCCCTCGCACAGATACGCAGTATTTT.

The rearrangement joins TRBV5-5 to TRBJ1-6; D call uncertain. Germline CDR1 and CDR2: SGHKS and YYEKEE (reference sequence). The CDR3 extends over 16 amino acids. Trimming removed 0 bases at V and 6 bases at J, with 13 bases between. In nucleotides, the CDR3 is TGTGCCAGCAGCTTGGGCAGGTTTGCCCCTAATTCACCCCTCCACTTT. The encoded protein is CASSLGRFAPNSPLHF.

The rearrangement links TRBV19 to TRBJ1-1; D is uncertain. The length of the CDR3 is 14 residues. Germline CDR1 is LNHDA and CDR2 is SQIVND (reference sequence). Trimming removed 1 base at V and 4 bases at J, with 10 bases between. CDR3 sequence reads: CASSIGGLATEAFF. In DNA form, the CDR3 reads TGTGCCAGTAGTATAGGAGGGTTAGCCACTGAAGCTTTCTTT.

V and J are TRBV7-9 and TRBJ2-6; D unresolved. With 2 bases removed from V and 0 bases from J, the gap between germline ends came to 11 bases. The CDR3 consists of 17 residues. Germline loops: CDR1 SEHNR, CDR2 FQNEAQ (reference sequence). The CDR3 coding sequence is TGTGCCAGCAGCTTACTCCCCCCTGACTCTGGGGCCAACGTCCTGACTTTC. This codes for CASSLLPPDSGANVLTF. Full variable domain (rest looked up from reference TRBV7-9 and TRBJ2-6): DTGVSQNPRHKITKRGQNVTFRCDPISEHNRLYWYRQTLGQGPEFLTYFQNEAQLEKSRLLSDRFSAERPKGSFSTLEIQRTEQGDSAMYLCASSLLPPDSGANVLTFGAGSRLTVL.

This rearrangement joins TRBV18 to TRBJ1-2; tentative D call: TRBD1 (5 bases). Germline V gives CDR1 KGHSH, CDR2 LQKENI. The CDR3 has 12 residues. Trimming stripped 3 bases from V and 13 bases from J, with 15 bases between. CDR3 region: CASSPREGQVTF. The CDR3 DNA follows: TGTGCCAGCTCACCTCGGGAGGGGCAGGTCACCTTC.